Listed here are 12 T cell receptor beta chains from one sample, sequenced in a study of cytomegalovirus exposure and HLA in healthy donors. The PCR contained 60 Vbeta and 13 Jbeta primers. TCRdb's copy holds only in-frame clones and misses some; the assay was immunoSEQ multiplex PCR. Of about 130,000 clones in the sample, more than 80% were seen once. The sample comprised PBMCs. The receptors derive from a man aged 30 to 39 in good health and CMV-seropositive.

The chain combines TRBV11-2 with TRBJ1-1, with 11 nucleotides matching TRBD1. Germline trimming cut 6 bases from V and 0 bases from J; bases unmatched to any gene: 6. This CDR3 is 16 amino acids long. Germline V CDR1 and CDR2: SGHAT, FQNNGV. For the CDR3, the DNA is TGTGCCAGCAGTGGACAGGGGGCAACCATGAACACTGAAGCTTTCTTT. It codes for CASSGQGATMNTEAFF.

This clone is a singleton in its sample. The chain is built from TRBV19 and TRBJ1-4; 7 bases are shared with TRBD1. This CDR3 is built from 13 residues. CDR1 and CDR2 from the germline V gene are LNHDA and SQIVND (reference sequence). V lost 10 bases, J lost 6 bases, and 8 bases stayed unmatched. DNA for the CDR3: TGTGCCACCTTGGACAGGACCGATGAAAAACTGTTTTTT. Residues: CATLDRTDEKLFF.

The J gene is TRBJ2-7, the V gene TRBV5-1; D is uncertain. Trimming stripped 0 bases from V and 3 bases from J, with 10 bases between. This CDR3 has 14 residues. CDR1 is SGHRS and CDR2 is YFSETQ in the germline V gene. As DNA, the CDR3 is TGCGCCAGCAGCTTGGGATTACTACTCTACGAGCAGTACTTC. Protein: CASSLGLLLYEQYF.

The chain carries TRBV29-1 and TRBJ2-1; 9 positions match TRBD2. Trimming removed 6 bases from V and 10 bases from J; junction bases left unmatched: 13. The V gene's germline CDR1 is SQVTM and CDR2 ANQGSEA. The CDR3 totals 14 residues. The CDR3 DNA follows: TGCAGCGTCCACCCTGTAGCGGGGGCGGGGGAGCAGTTCTTC. It is translated as CSVHPVAGAGEQFF.

This chain connects TRBV19 to TRBJ1-1, with D possibly TRBD1 on 6 matching bases. The CDR3 has 13 amino acids. Germline CDR1 LNHDA, CDR2 SQIVND (reference sequence). V lost 3 bases, J lost 4 bases, and 9 bases lay in between. The CDR3 reads CASSIPGATEAFF. The CDR3 DNA reads TGTGCCAGTAGTATCCCAGGGGCCACTGAAGCTTTCTTT.

V gene TRBV4-1 combines with J gene TRBJ2-5; 8 bases map to TRBD2. This CDR3 has 16 residues. Per germline, CDR1 MGHRA and CDR2 YSYEKL. Trimming took 1 base from V and 2 from J; bases not matched to a gene: 6. The CDR3 region has the DNA TGCGCCAGCAGCCAAGGGGGCGGGGGGCCTCAAGAGACCCAGTACTTC. As protein: CASSQGGGGPQETQYF.

This chain links TRBV5-1 with TRBJ2-3; tentatively, D is TRBD1 (5 bases). V lost 3 bases, J lost 0 bases, and 14 bases lay in between. The CDR3 runs 16 residues. Germline lookup yields CDR1 SGHRS and CDR2 YFSETQ. CDR3 in amino acids: CASSSGRTPSTDTQYF. CDR3 nucleotide sequence: TGCGCCAGCAGCTCCGGAAGGACACCGAGCACAGATACGCAGTATTTT.

The chain combines TRBV28 with TRBJ1-5; D gene uncertain. The germline V gene has CDR1 MDHEN and CDR2 SYDVKM. Trimming took 8 bases from V and 7 from J, leaving 12 bases between them. The CDR3 extends over 12 amino acids. CDR3 in amino acids: CASWEGRQPQHF. DNA for the CDR3: TGTGCCAGCTGGGAGGGTAGGCAGCCCCAGCATTTT.

The rearrangement uses TRBV4-1 and TRBJ2-1; 7 bases match TRBD2. J gave up 2 bases and V 4 bases, and 11 bases lay outside the gene matches. This CDR3 spans 17 amino acids. Germline V gene sequence: CDR1 MGHRA, CDR2 YSYEKL. CDR3 amino acids: CASSLWGGTITYNEQFF. Written as DNA, the CDR3 is TGCGCCAGCAGCCTCTGGGGGGGGACTATTACCTACAATGAGCAGTTCTTC.

Only a few counts were recorded for this clone. The chain recombines TRBV6-4 with TRBJ2-3, with TRBD2 identical over 8 bases. With 0 bases clipped from V and 8 bases from J, the junction kept 4 bases outside the gene matches. This CDR3 spans 14 amino acids. Germline values: CDR1 MRHNA, CDR2 SNTAGT. The CDR3 DNA reads as TGTGCCAGCAGTGACTCGGGGACTAGTGGTACGCAGTATTTT. Residues: CASSDSGTSGTQYF.

V gene TRBV5-1 combines with J gene TRBJ1-1, with D hard to call. With 0 bases removed from V and 2 bases from J, the gap between germline ends came to 5 bases. Germline V gene lookup returns CDR1 SGHRS and CDR2 YFSETQ. This CDR3 is 13 amino acids long. The CDR3 loop is CASSLDINTEAFF. Here the CDR3 DNA reads TGCGCCAGCAGCTTGGACATCAACACTGAAGCTTTCTTT. The entire variable domain, with the rest obtained from reference TRBV5-1 and TRBJ1-1, is as follows: KAGVTQTPRYLIKTRGQQVTLSCSPISGHRSVSWYQQTPGQGLQFLFEYFSETQRNKGNFPGRFSGRQFSNSRSEMNVSTLELGDSALYLCASSLDINTEAFFGQGTRLTVV.

The chain carries TRBV11-3 and TRBJ1-3; 7 bases agree with TRBD1. Losses at the gene ends were 5 bases for V and 4 bases for J; bases not matched to a gene: 5. The CDR3 totals 14 residues. CDR1 is SGHNT and CDR2 is YENEEA in the germline V gene. CDR3 sequence reads: CASSARGNGNTIYF. In DNA form, the CDR3 reads TGTGCCAGCAGCGCCAGGGGGAACGGAAACACCATATATTTT.